These 19 T cell receptor beta chains share one sample of origin, sequenced in a study of blood T cell repertoires in COVID-19. Some clones are missing from TCRdb's copy, which holds only in-frame ones; the method was immunoSEQ multiplex PCR. The profile shows roughly 300,000 clones, 84% of them singletons. The sequencing input was peripheral blood. The receptors were sampled from a human donor with COVID-19, enrolled during active disease. The donor label of this sample is uncertain.

This clone was recorded only once. The chain uses TRBV18 and TRBJ2-5; D unclear. The CDR3 runs to 13 residues. The V gene's germline CDR1 is KGHSH and CDR2 LQKENI. V lost 5 bases, J lost 3 bases, and 10 bases lay in between. CDR3 in amino acids: CASSTNAEETQYF. The CDR3 bases are TGTGCCAGCTCAACAAACGCCGAAGAGACCCAGTACTTC.

This chain joins TRBV6-1 and TRBJ2-5; 7 bases are a match to TRBD1. V lost 6 bases to trimming and J lost 4 bases; unmatched junction nucleotides: 11. Germline-derived CDR1 and CDR2 are MNHNS and SASEGT. The CDR3 consists of 15 residues. The CDR3 spells CASSQLQGVGETQYF. The CDR3 DNA reads as TGTGCCAGCAGCCAGCTGCAGGGGGTTGGAGAGACCCAGTACTTC.

This chain uses TRBV5-1 with TRBJ2-3, with TRBD1 matching 7 bases. J gave up 1 base and V 5 bases, and 13 bases lay outside the gene matches. This CDR3 comprises 17 residues. Germline V CDR1 and CDR2: SGHRS, YFSETQ. The CDR3 region has the DNA TGCGCCAGCAGAGGGGACAGCCCGACGCGCGGCACAGATACGCAGTATTTT. Its protein is CASRGDSPTRGTDTQYF. Using reference TRBV5-1 and TRBJ2-3 for the parts outside the CDR3, the full variable domain is KAGVTQTPRYLIKTRGQQVTLSCSPISGHRSVSWYQQTPGQGLQFLFEYFSETQRNKGNFPGRFSGRQFSNSRSEMNVSTLELGDSALYLCASRGDSPTRGTDTQYFGPGTRLTVL.

CDR3 DNA sequence: TGTGCCAGCAGTGAGACAGGGGGGGGCACAGATACGCAGTATTTT. Translating gives CASSETGGGTDTQYF. The chain joins TRBV6-4 to TRBJ2-3; 9 nucleotides match TRBD1. With 3 bases clipped from V and 1 base from J, the junction kept 2 bases outside the gene matches. Germline CDR1 reads MRHNA; CDR2 reads SNTAGT. The CDR3 length is 15 residues.

The V and J genes are TRBV7-8 and TRBJ2-5; D may be TRBD2 (5 bases). CDR1 and CDR2 from the germline V gene are SGHVS and FQNEAQ. V gave up 5 bases and J gave up 0 bases, with 7 bases separating them. The CDR3 covers 13 residues. The CDR3 DNA reads TGTGCCAGCAGCCTGGACTACCAAGAGACCCAGTACTTC. It translates to CASSLDYQETQYF.

This clone was seen once. The chain employs TRBV2 and TRBJ2-1; the match to TRBD2 covers 14 bases. CDR3 size: 15 residues. In germline, CDR1 is SNHLY, CDR2 FYNNEI. The J segment lost 8 bases and the V segment lost 6 bases, leaving 6 bases of the junction unmatched. The CDR3 DNA sequence: TGTGCCAGCAGACCGGGACTAGCGGGAGCCTATGAGCAGTTCTTC. It yields the protein CASRPGLAGAYEQFF.

CDR3 nucleotide sequence: TGTGCCAGCAGTTTAAGTACAGGTGATAACACTGAAGCTTTCTTT. It is translated as CASSLSTGDNTEAFF. The chain employs TRBV28 and TRBJ1-1, with D tentatively TRBD1 (5 bases). Per the germline V gene, CDR1 is MDHEN and CDR2 is SYDVKM. The germline V and J ends were trimmed by 2 bases and 2 bases, with 12 bases remaining between them. The CDR3 consists of 15 residues.

The chain recombines TRBV7-3 with TRBJ2-7; 15 bases are a match to TRBD2. Germline assignment: CDR1 SGHTA and CDR2 FQGTGA. The CDR3 totals 17 residues. With V trimmed by 2 bases and J by 7 bases, 9 bases remained unmatched. CDR3 DNA: TGTGCCAGCAGCTTACGGCCAACGGGACTAGCGGGAGGAGAGCAGTACTTC. Translating gives CASSLRPTGLAGGEQYF.

CDR3 bases: TGTGCCAGCAGCTTAGCGGGAGGGCTTGGAGAGACCCAGTACTTC. Encoded protein: CASSLAGGLGETQYF. This rearrangement joins TRBV7-2 to TRBJ2-5; 7 nucleotides agree with TRBD2. After removal of 0 bases from V and 4 bases from J, the junction contained 5 bases not matched to a gene. The CDR3 has 15 residues. Germline V gene lookup returns CDR1 SGHTA and CDR2 FQGNSA.

The rearrangement uses TRBV5-4 and TRBJ2-2; 7 bases are shared with TRBD2. V dropped 4 bases and J dropped 4; count of bases not matched to a gene: 19. Germline loops: CDR1 SGHNT, CDR2 YYREEE (reference sequence). The CDR3 covers 19 residues. The CDR3 DNA reads as TGTGCCAGCAGCAGAGGCCCTCTAGCGGAAATAAGGGCCACCGGGGAGCTGTTTTTT. As protein: CASSRGPLAEIRATGELFF.

The chain has TRBV27 and TRBJ2-7; tentative D call: TRBD1 (5 bases). V was clipped by 11 bases and J by 3 bases, with 17 bases between them. The CDR3 is 13 residues long. Looked up from germline, CDR1 is MNHEY and CDR2 is SMNVEV (reference sequence). In nucleotides, the CDR3 is TGTGCCTCTCAGGAACAGGTGAGCTACGAGCAGTACTTC. Amino acids: CASQEQVSYEQYF.

This clone has only one observation. The J gene is TRBJ2-5, the V gene TRBV30; 7 bases fit TRBD2. CDR1 GTSNPN and CDR2 SVGIG come from the germline V gene (reference sequence). The CDR3 consists of 12 residues. V dropped 2 bases and J dropped 5; count of bases not matched to a gene: 2. The CDR3 region has the DNA TGTGCCTGGAGTTCCGGGGGGGAGACCCAGTACTTC. It is translated as CAWSSGGETQYF.

Remarks on this clone: A read error may produce the germline difference seen at one junction end. CDR3 sequence reads: CASSSSGGTGGPETQYF. The CDR3 nucleotides are TGTGCTAGCAGCTCATCCGGGGGGACAGGGGGCCCAGAGACCCAGTACTTC. The rearrangement links TRBV7-7 to TRBJ2-5, with TRBD1 matching over 12 bases. The CDR3 consists of 17 residues. Looked up from germline, CDR1 is SSHAT and CDR2 is FNYEAQ (reference sequence).

This chain joins TRBV28 and TRBJ2-1; 9 nucleotides agree with TRBD1. V shed 5 bases and J 8 bases; nucleotides not matched to a gene: 10. Germline V gene data show CDR1 as MDHEN and CDR2 as SYDVKM. CDR3 length: 15 residues. CDR3 nucleotides: TGTGCCAGCAGTGCCGGGACAGGGTTTGGGGATGAGCAGTTCTTC. This encodes CASSAGTGFGDEQFF.

The chain uses TRBV18 and TRBJ1-1; the match to TRBD1 covers 10 bases. Per germline, CDR1 KGHSH and CDR2 LQKENI. The CDR3 extends over 14 amino acids. Unmatched junction bases numbered 2, after V lost 6 bases and J lost 1 base. The CDR3 DNA is TGTGCCAGCTCGGGGGACAGGGGGAACACTGAAGCTTTCTTT. Translation: CASSGDRGNTEAFF. Complete variable domain (other parts from reference TRBV18 and TRBJ1-1): NAGVMQNPRHLVRRRGQEARLRCSPMKGHSHVYWYRQLPEEGLKFMVYLQKENIIDESGMPKERFSAEFPKEGPSILRIQQVVRGDSAAYFCASSGDRGNTEAFFGQGTRLTVV.

J is TRBJ1-1 and V is TRBV7-9; no firm D call. V was cut by 1 base and J by 1 base, with 7 bases left in between. The V gene's germline CDR1 is SEHNR and CDR2 FQNEAQ (reference sequence). CDR3 size: 14 residues. DNA of the CDR3: TGTGCCAGCAGCTTAGATTACAGGAACACTGAAGCTTTCTTT. Translating it yields CASSLDYRNTEAFF.

J is TRBJ2-5 and V is TRBV19; weak D call: TRBD1 (8 bases). Germline V gives CDR1 LNHDA, CDR2 SQIVND (reference sequence). The CDR3 is made up of 14 amino acids. V was trimmed by 5 bases and J by 4 bases, leaving 14 bases between them. Written as DNA, the CDR3 is TGTGCCAGTAGTGCCTACAGGGGGGGAGAGACCCAGTACTTC. Translation gives CASSAYRGGETQYF.

This clone has a handful of counts. V and J are TRBV27 and TRBJ2-7; TRBD2 is a possible D gene (6 bases). The CDR3 runs to 15 residues. V lost 2 bases and J lost 4, with 15 bases in between. Germline V gene lookup returns CDR1 MNHEY and CDR2 SMNVEV (reference sequence). The CDR3 nucleotides are TGTGCCAGCAGTTTAATACGGGGGTTCGGATACGAGCAGTACTTC. Translating it yields CASSLIRGFGYEQYF.

The chain couples TRBV30 to TRBJ1-1, with a tentative D call TRBD1 (5 bases). Per the germline V gene, CDR1 is GTSNPN and CDR2 is SVGIG (reference sequence). The CDR3 has 12 amino acids. The V and J ends lost 4 bases and 5 bases respectively, with 11 bases between them. The CDR3 nucleotides are TGTGCCTGGACCATCGGGGGAACTGAAGCTTTCTTT. Translated: CAWTIGGTEAFF.